Sequencing of this T cell receptor beta chain was carried out in a study of radiotherapy plus CTLA-4 blockade in lung cancer. Study-wide findings and caveats: After radiotherapy and ipilimumab, tumor-derived clones expanded in peripheral blood.

As for this clone: Its antigen is still unknown.

The repertoire was sequenced with immunoSEQ multiplex PCR; TCRdb's copy has only in-frame clones and lacks some. Found here are some 50,000 clones, approximately 79% of them singletons; the top ten hold 3% to 4%. This CDR3 region has 14 residues. Germline V CDR1 and CDR2: SQVTM, ANQGSEA. The ends were cut back, 0 bases at V and 1 base at J, with 8 bases in the middle. The input for sequencing was peripheral blood, taken from a patient treated with radiotherapy plus ipilimumab. The sequence came from a human donor with non-small cell lung cancer who had a partial response to radiotherapy plus ipilimumab. The chain employs TRBV29-1 and TRBJ2-3; no reliable D call. This chain's CDR3 is CSVEDPQGTDTQYF. In DNA form, the CDR3 reads TGCAGCGTTGAAGATCCCCAGGGCACAGATACGCAGTATTTT.